This T cell receptor beta chain originates from a study of blood T cell repertoires in COVID-19. Looking at the study overall: Sites across the United States, Italy and Spain contributed samples from acute and convalescent COVID-19. PBMCs, B-cell-depleted T cells, or T cells were the source of the cDNA or gDNA that made up the material.

From germline, CDR1 is SGHTA and CDR2 FQGTGA. There are 13 residues in the CDR3. V lost 3 bases and J 5 bases, leaving 10 bases between the germline ends. Per the original data handling: Amplification of reference gene primers was used by the study to estimate nucleated cell counts. Sequencing used immunoSEQ multiplex PCR; TCRdb keeps in-frame clones, though not all of them. The V and J calls and clone size were taken over from that table, and D and trimming were inferred from the DNA. Of 70,000 to 90,000 clones listed, nearly 90% are singletons. This clone was counted a single time. Source material: peripheral blood. This clonotype originated in a middle-aged man with acute or convalescent COVID-19. The chain has TRBV7-3 and TRBJ2-5; a weak D match, TRBD2 (5 bases). CDR3 loop: CASSFGVSETQYF. Written as DNA, the CDR3 is TGTGCCAGCAGCTTCGGGGTATCGGAGACCCAGTACTTC.